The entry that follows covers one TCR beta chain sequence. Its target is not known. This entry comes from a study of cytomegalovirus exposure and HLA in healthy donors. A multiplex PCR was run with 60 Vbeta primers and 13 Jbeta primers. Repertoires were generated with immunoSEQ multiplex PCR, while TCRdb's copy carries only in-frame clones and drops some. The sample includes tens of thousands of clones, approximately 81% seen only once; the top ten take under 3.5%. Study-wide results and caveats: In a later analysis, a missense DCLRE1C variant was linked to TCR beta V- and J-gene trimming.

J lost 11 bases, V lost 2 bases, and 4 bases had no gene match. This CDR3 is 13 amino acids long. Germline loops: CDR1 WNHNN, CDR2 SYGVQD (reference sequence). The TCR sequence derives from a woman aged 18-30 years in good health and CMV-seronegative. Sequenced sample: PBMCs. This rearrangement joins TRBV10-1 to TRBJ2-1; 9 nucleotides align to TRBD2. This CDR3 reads CASSEQTSGKQFF. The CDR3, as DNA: TGCGCCAGCAGTGAGCAGACTAGCGGAAAGCAGTTCTTC.